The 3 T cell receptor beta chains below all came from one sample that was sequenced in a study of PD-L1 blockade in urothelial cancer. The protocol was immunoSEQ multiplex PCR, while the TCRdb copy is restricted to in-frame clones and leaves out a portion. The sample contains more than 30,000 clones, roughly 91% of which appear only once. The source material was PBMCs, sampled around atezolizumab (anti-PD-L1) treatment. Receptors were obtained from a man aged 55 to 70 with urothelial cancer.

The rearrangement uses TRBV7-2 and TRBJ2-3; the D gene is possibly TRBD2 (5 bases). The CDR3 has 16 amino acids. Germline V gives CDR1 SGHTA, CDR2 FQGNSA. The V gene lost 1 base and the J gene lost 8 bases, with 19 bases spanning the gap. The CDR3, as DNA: TGTGCCAGCAGCTTAGGGAGGAACATGGGTATGGGTACGCAGTATTTT. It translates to CASSLGRNMGMGTQYF.

The CDR3 loop is CASSLVPQGDTGELFF. For the CDR3, the DNA is TGCGCCAGCAGCTTGGTTCCGCAGGGGGACACCGGGGAGCTGTTTTTT. The rearrangement links TRBV5-1 to TRBJ2-2; 7 positions agree with TRBD1. The trim removed 0 bases at V and 3 bases at J, leaving 5 bases unmatched. The CDR3 length is 16 residues. Germline V lookup: CDR1 SGHRS, CDR2 YFSETQ.

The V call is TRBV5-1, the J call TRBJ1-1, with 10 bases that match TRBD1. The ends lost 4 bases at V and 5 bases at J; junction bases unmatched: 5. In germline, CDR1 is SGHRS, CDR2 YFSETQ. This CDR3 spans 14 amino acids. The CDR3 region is CASSNGQGGTEAFF. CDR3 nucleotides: TGCGCCAGCAGCAATGGACAGGGGGGGACTGAAGCTTTCTTT. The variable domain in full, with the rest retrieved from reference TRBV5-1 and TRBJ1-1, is KAGVTQTPRYLIKTRGQQVTLSCSPISGHRSVSWYQQTPGQGLQFLFEYFSETQRNKGNFPGRFSGRQFSNSRSEMNVSTLELGDSALYLCASSNGQGGTEAFFGQGTRLTVV.